This TCR beta chain was captured in a study of T cells after yellow fever vaccination. Study-level findings and limits: Once the booster was given, most primary-vaccination clones reappeared, at around 95% for CD4 and more than 85% for CD8.

In making TCR cDNA, 5'RACE template switching added a universal primer site and UMIs to it. TCRdb re-analysed the 5' RACE reads in MiXCR, keeping a single row per CDR3 protein. The sample yields 240,000 or so distinct CDR3 sequences, about 7.1% seen once. This clonotype occurred a few times. What it recognizes is unknown. The germline V gene encodes CDR1 SEHNR and CDR2 FQNEAQ (reference sequence). The CDR3 has 15 residues. V dropped 3 bases and J dropped 4; count of bases not matched to a gene: 6. This material consisted of CD4+ T cells sorted from PBMCs, taken 15 days after the yellow fever booster vaccination. This clonotype was sampled from a young man who received the YFV17D yellow fever vaccine. The chain is built from TRBV7-9 and TRBJ1-2; 9 nucleotides line up with TRBD1. The CDR3 reads CASSLDRGLSYGYTF. As DNA, the CDR3 is TGTGCCAGCAGCTTGGACAGGGGACTCAGCTATGGCTACACCTTC.